Below, 8 T cell receptor beta chains from the same sample are listed, as sequenced in a study of T cell repertoires in cytomegalovirus infection (dated by TCRdb to about 2019). In light of the paper, this sample's treatment or condition label describes: in vitro stimulation with specific CMV peptide epitopes to enrich CMV-specific T cells. Sequencing used an Illumina HiSeq 1500. TCRdb reworked the public reads: Q25 trimming with fastp, MiXCR clone assembly, productive beta chains retained. Every CDR3 protein is listed once, alongside the most common genes and DNA of its rows. The sample data list about 110,000 distinct CDR3 sequences, and less than 55% of these were observed just once. The ten largest clones represent just under 75% of the sample. Which antigens these TCRs recognize remains unknown. The specimen comprised CD8+ T cells from cultured PBMCs, sampled from culture after CMV antigen stimulation. These receptors came from a human donor in good health (CMV status not recorded). Some clones in this sample may be carry-over from other donors' samples.

The rearrangement joins TRBV4-1 to TRBJ2-7; 9 bases align to TRBD1. The J segment lost 4 bases and the V segment lost 6 bases, leaving 4 bases of the junction unmatched. The CDR3 consists of 13 residues. Germline V CDR1 and CDR2: MGHRA, YSYEKL. CDR3 sequence reads: CASSWDREYEQYF. CDR3 nucleotides: TGCGCCAGCAGTTGGGACAGGGAATACGAGCAGTACTTC.

The rearrangement links TRBV12-3 or TRBV12-4 to TRBJ2-2, with TRBD1 matching over 11 bases. The V and J ends lost 3 bases and 7 bases, in that order; junction bases with no gene match: 13. This CDR3 contains 18 residues. CDR3 residues: CASSFPSGTGGYNGELFF. For the CDR3, the DNA is TGTGCCAGCAGTTTCCCTTCCGGGACAGGGGGATATAACGGGGAGCTGTTTTTT.

V and J are TRBV11-2 and TRBJ1-1; 9 nucleotides agree with TRBD1. Germline loops: CDR1 SGHAT, CDR2 FQNNGV. J was trimmed by 1 base and V by 1 base; bases with no gene match: 7. The CDR3 consists of 17 residues. In DNA form, the CDR3 reads TGTGCCAGCAGCTTAGGGACAGGGGCATTGTGGAACACTGAAGCTTTCTTT. Protein product: CASSLGTGALWNTEAFF.

The genes are TRBV7-6 and TRBJ1-1, with TRBD1 as a possible D gene (5 bases). The length of the CDR3 is 14 residues. The germline V gene encodes CDR1 SGHVS and CDR2 FNYEAQ. V was clipped by 3 bases and J by 4 bases, with 12 bases between them. The CDR3 sequence is CASSLSEGSTEAFF. The CDR3 nucleotides read TGTGCCAGCAGCTTGAGCGAGGGGAGCACTGAAGCTTTCTTT.

The chain carries TRBV24-1 and TRBJ2-2, with D possibly TRBD2 on 6 matching bases. CDR1 is KGHDR, CDR2 SFDVKD, per germline. The CDR3 contains 13 residues. Trimming removed 6 bases from V and 5 bases from J, with 9 bases in between. CDR3 nucleotides: TGTGCCACCAGTCGGGGGAGAACCGGGGAGCTGTTTTTT. Protein: CATSRGRTGELFF.

This chain uses TRBV7-2 with TRBJ2-3; 8 bases line up with TRBD2. Unmatched junction bases numbered 8, after V lost 5 bases and J lost 4 bases. The CDR3 sequence is 15 residues long. CDR1 SGHTA and CDR2 FQGNSA come from the germline V gene. CDR3 sequence (DNA): TGTGCCAGCAGCATCAACGGGGGGGCCCCAGATACGCAGTATTTT. Protein sequence: CASSINGGAPDTQYF.

This clonotype was counted ten times or more. The V call is TRBV11-3, the J call TRBJ2-2; 9 positions match TRBD1. J lost 7 bases, V lost 7 bases, and 4 bases had no gene match. Germline values: CDR1 SGHNT, CDR2 YENEEA. The CDR3 is made up of 13 amino acids. The CDR3 sequence: CASKGQGHGELFF. CDR3 DNA sequence: TGTGCCAGCAAGGGACAGGGCCACGGGGAGCTGTTTTTT.

The chain carries TRBV11-3 and TRBJ2-2; 7 bases agree with TRBD2. J lost 4 bases, V lost 1 base, and 9 bases had no gene match. In germline, CDR1 is SGHNT, CDR2 YENEEA. There are 17 residues in the CDR3. This chain's CDR3 is CASSLGGGTPTTGELFF. The CDR3 bases are TGTGCCAGCAGCTTAGGGGGGGGAACGCCGACCACCGGGGAGCTGTTTTTT.